The next 6 T cell receptor beta chains were all read from a single sample in a study of CD8+ T cells in alopecia areata listed by TCRdb under 2018. Taken with the paper, the label for time point translates to: baseline before oral tofacitinib. The method was the immunoSEQ multiplex PCR assay. RNA was extracted from all samples and reverse transcribed into cDNA, which served as template for TCR sequencing. What TCRdb holds here is the immuneACCESS table cut down to in-frame rearrangements. Part of the clones is not present; checked against another copy, under half of the missing clones reflect an unresolved V gene, and the others are unexplained. This sample is represented by about 130,000 clones; 45% to 65% of them were singletons. 4.5% of the sample is taken by the ten largest. The material was CD4+ T cells sorted from blood, obtained at week 0. Receptors originate from a human donor with alopecia areata.

The chain links TRBV6-5 to TRBJ2-7, with TRBD1 as a possible D gene (7 bases). Germline V gene lookup returns CDR1 MNHEY and CDR2 SVGAGI. Between the trimmed V and J ends, which lost 6 bases and 2 bases, there was a span of 17 bases. The length of the CDR3 is 15 residues. Written as DNA, the CDR3 is TGTGCCAGCAGCCGCGGGACAGAGTCTGCCTACGAGCAGTACTTC. This translates into CASSRGTESAYEQYF.

This clone was recorded only once. As DNA, the CDR3 is TGCAGCGTTGAAATCGGGGGCGGCGGGACCCAGTACTTC. Translation gives CSVEIGGGGTQYF. This chain joins TRBV29-1 and TRBJ2-5, with D perhaps being TRBD1 or TRBD2 (6 bases each). Germline V CDR1 and CDR2: SQVTM, ANQGSEA. CDR3 size: 13 residues. The V end was cut by 2 bases, the J end by 7 bases, with 14 bases between.

The chain carries TRBV2 and TRBJ1-1; perhaps TRBD1 as D (6 bases). The CDR3 is 15 residues long. Trimming took off 1 base at V and 0 bases at J, with 9 bases between the two ends. Germline CDR1 is SNHLY and CDR2 is FYNNEI. CDR3 protein: CASSEEQGMNTEAFF. The CDR3 DNA reads TGTGCCAGCAGTGAAGAGCAGGGGATGAACACTGAAGCTTTCTTT.

CDR3 nucleotides: TGTGCCAGCAGCCGACAGGGCACAGATACGCAGTATTTT. This translates into CASSRQGTDTQYF. The rearrangement joins TRBV7-9 to TRBJ2-3; D perhaps matches TRBD1 (6 bases). Germline CDR1 reads SEHNR; CDR2 reads FQNEAQ (reference sequence). The CDR3 is 13 amino acids. V was shortened by 5 bases and J by 1 base, with 7 bases between the two germline ends.

This clone was observed a few times. The chain couples TRBV4-1 to TRBJ1-2; a possible D gene is TRBD1 (5 bases). The CDR3 spans 14 residues. Per the germline V gene, CDR1 is MGHRA and CDR2 is YSYEKL. Trimming shortened V by 4 bases and J by 6 bases, and 15 bases separated the two germline ends. CDR3 nucleotide sequence: TGCGCCAGCAGCCGATCAACCCAGGGAGATGGCTACACCTTC. Protein: CASSRSTQGDGYTF.

The chain carries TRBV7-2 and TRBJ2-5; 9 bases line up with TRBD2. Germline V CDR1 and CDR2: SGHTA, FQGNSA. CDR3 length: 16 residues. The V and J ends lost 3 bases and 5 bases, in that order; junction bases with no gene match: 10. The CDR3 loop is CASSFLGGGAQETQYF. The DNA for the CDR3 is TGTGCCAGCAGCTTTCTAGGCGGGGGGGCTCAGGAGACCCAGTACTTC.